This entry lists 21 T cell receptor beta chains sequenced from one sample in a study of identical twins. From the 5' RACE reads, TCRdb called clonotypes with MiXCR, one entry per CDR3 protein. The data contain a few hundred thousand distinct CDR3 sequences, about 10% of them singletons. Sequencing used memory T cells sorted from blood. The receptors here all came from a man in his forties or fifties in good health.

The gene calls are TRBV7-9 and TRBJ2-3, with TRBD2 matching over 12 bases. Germline assignment: CDR1 SEHNR and CDR2 FQNEAQ (reference sequence). The CDR3 is 17 residues long. Losses at the gene ends were 3 bases for V and 2 bases for J; bases not matched to a gene: 6. The chain's CDR3 is CASSFAASGRDTDTQYF. CDR3 nucleotides: TGTGCCAGCAGCTTTGCAGCTAGCGGGAGGGACACAGATACGCAGTATTTT. The whole variable domain, remainder taken from reference TRBV7-9 and TRBJ2-3, is DTGVSQNPRHKITKRGQNVTFRCDPISEHNRLYWYRQTLGQGPEFLTYFQNEAQLEKSRLLSDRFSAERPKGSFSTLEIQRTEQGDSAMYLCASSFAASGRDTDTQYFGPGTRLTVL.

The CDR3 here is CASSSLAGGNNEQFF. CDR3 nucleotides: TGTGCCAGCAGTTCACTAGCGGGAGGGAACAATGAGCAGTTCTTC. This sequence joins TRBV27 and TRBJ2-1; the match to TRBD2 covers 13 bases. Germline V gives CDR1 MNHEY, CDR2 SMNVEV (reference sequence). The CDR3 is 15 amino acids. V shed 4 bases, J shed 5 bases, and the junction held 2 bases outside the gene matches.

The chain's CDR3 is CASSFYGVVWNEQFF. CDR3 nucleotide sequence: TGTGCCAGCAGCTTCTACGGGGTGGTCTGGAATGAGCAGTTCTTC. V is TRBV5-6 and J is TRBJ2-1, with D perhaps matching TRBD2 (5 bases). Trimming took 2 bases from V and 7 from J, leaving 16 bases between them. The CDR3 covers 15 residues. Per germline, CDR1 SGHDT and CDR2 YYEEEE.

The chain uses TRBV19 and TRBJ2-3, with TRBD2 matching over 8 bases. With 3 bases clipped from V and 3 bases from J, the junction kept 5 bases outside the gene matches. CDR1 LNHDA and CDR2 SQIVND come from the germline V gene (reference sequence). The CDR3 length is 15 residues. The CDR3 is CASSMGLVVTDTQYF. In nucleotides, the CDR3 is TGTGCCAGTAGTATGGGACTAGTCGTGACAGATACGCAGTATTTT.

The rearrangement uses TRBV7-9 and TRBJ2-5; weak D call: TRBD1 (6 bases). V was trimmed by 9 bases and J by 0 bases, leaving 11 bases between them. This CDR3 contains 13 residues. Germline lookup yields CDR1 SEHNR and CDR2 FQNEAQ (reference sequence). The CDR3 DNA follows: TGTGCCAGTTCCCGGGACAACCAAGAGACCCAGTACTTC. This sequence encodes CASSRDNQETQYF.

This clonotype was seen ten or more times. The chain combines TRBV4-1 with TRBJ1-1; D not certain. Germline lookup yields CDR1 MGHRA and CDR2 YSYEKL. Deletions cut 1 base from V and 0 bases from J, with 15 bases between. CDR3 size: 17 residues. CDR3 in DNA: TGCGCCAGCAGCCAAGTTCCGCGACGGCGGTTGAACACTGAAGCTTTCTTT. As protein: CASSQVPRRRLNTEAFF.

The table lists this clonotype with many counts. This sequence joins TRBV20-1 and TRBJ2-3; 12 bases agree with TRBD2. The CDR3 length is 16 residues. CDR1 DFQATT and CDR2 SNEGSKA come from the germline V gene (reference sequence). V gave up 6 bases and J gave up 5 bases; unmatched junction bases: 12. CDR3 protein: CSAPSSGRGVRDTQYF. For the CDR3, the DNA is TGCAGTGCCCCGTCTAGCGGGAGGGGGGTTCGAGATACGCAGTATTTT.

This clonotype was observed a few times. The rearrangement joins TRBV6-1 to TRBJ1-1; 9 bases line up with TRBD1. The CDR3 has 14 amino acids. Per germline, CDR1 MNHNS and CDR2 SASEGT. Germline trimming cut 7 bases from V and 3 bases from J; bases unmatched to any gene: 6. As DNA, the CDR3 is TGTGCCAGCAAGGATGGACAGGGGCACACTGAAGCTTTCTTT. It is translated as CASKDGQGHTEAFF.

Of note for this clonotype: Since a much larger clone is just one base distant, this may be a read error. The rearrangement links TRBV10-3 to TRBJ1-2; TRBD1 matches 10 bases. The CDR3 contains 16 residues. From germline, CDR1 is ENHRY and CDR2 SYGVKD. The CDR3 DNA reads TGTGCCATCAGTGAGTCATGGACAGGGGGAAACTATGGCTACCCCTTC. Translated, it gives CAISESWTGGNYGYPF.

The V gene is TRBV29-1, the J gene TRBJ2-7; the match to TRBD1 covers 8 bases. The CDR3 covers 13 residues. V shed 2 bases, J shed 6 bases, and the junction held 6 bases outside the gene matches. CDR1 is SQVTM and CDR2 is ANQGSEA in the germline V gene. CDR3 in amino acids: CSVEWDRSVEQYF. The CDR3 region has the DNA TGCAGCGTTGAATGGGACAGGTCGGTCGAGCAGTACTTC.

This clonotype was recorded many times. V is TRBV5-1 and J is TRBJ2-3, with 13 bases fitting TRBD2. V lost 4 bases, J lost 13 bases, and 15 bases stayed unmatched. Germline CDR1 is SGHRS and CDR2 is YFSETQ. The CDR3 is 16 amino acids. CDR3 amino acids: CASSSRGTSGTNTKYF. CDR3 in DNA: TGCGCCAGCAGCAGCCGTGGGACTAGCGGGACGAATACTAAGTATTTT.

The table lists this clonotype with a few counts. The V call is TRBV20-1, the J call TRBJ2-3; possibly TRBD1 or TRBD2 for D (5 bases each). CDR3 length: 12 residues. Trimming cost V 3 bases and J 9 bases, with 13 bases left between them. The germline CDR1 and CDR2 sequences are DFQATT and SNEGSKA (reference sequence). CDR3 region: CSARGPPGTQYF. CDR3 coding DNA: TGCAGTGCTAGGGGACCGCCTGGGACGCAGTATTTT.

The rearrangement uses TRBV27 and TRBJ2-7; TRBD1 agrees at 7 bases. The CDR3 contains 13 residues. Germline CDR1 reads MNHEY; CDR2 reads SMNVEV (reference sequence). The J segment lost 4 bases and the V segment lost 6 bases, leaving 6 bases of the junction unmatched. The CDR3 DNA is TGTGCCAGCAGGGAGACAGGGAAGTACGAGCAGTACTTC. Translating gives CASRETGKYEQYF.

V is TRBV18 and J is TRBJ1-5; 7 positions agree with TRBD1. The CDR3 covers 14 residues. The J segment lost 5 bases and the V segment lost 5 bases, leaving 6 bases of the junction unmatched. From germline, CDR1 is KGHSH and CDR2 LQKENI. This CDR3 is CASSEGTAYQPQHF. In DNA form, the CDR3 reads TGTGCCAGCTCAGAAGGGACAGCATATCAGCCCCAGCATTTT. The entire variable domain, with the rest obtained from reference TRBV18 and TRBJ1-5, is as follows: NAGVMQNPRHLVRRRGQEARLRCSPMKGHSHVYWYRQLPEEGLKFMVYLQKENIIDESGMPKERFSAEFPKEGPSILRIQQVVRGDSAAYFCASSEGTAYQPQHFGDGTRLSIL.

This clonotype was observed a handful of times. A clone one base away is much larger, so this may be a read error. The chain combines TRBV24-1 with TRBJ2-5, with TRBD1 matching 7 bases. Germline loops: CDR1 KGHDR, CDR2 SFDVKD. V was pared by 4 bases and J by 4 bases, with 5 bases of the junction left unmatched. This CDR3 has 14 residues. CDR3 sequence reads: CATSETGTVETQYF. CDR3 DNA sequence: TGTGCCACCAGTGAAACCGGGACAGTAGAGACCCAGTACTTC.

At least ten counts were recorded for this clonotype. This chain connects TRBV4-1 to TRBJ2-5, with D hard to call. Germline CDR1 MGHRA, CDR2 YSYEKL. The V and J ends lost 2 bases and 2 bases respectively, with 12 bases between them. This CDR3 has 15 residues. CDR3 bases: TGCGCCAGCAGCCAATACTTCGTGGGGCAAGAGACCCAGTACTTC. This encodes CASSQYFVGQETQYF.

This clonotype was found many times. The V call is TRBV6-5, the J call TRBJ2-6; 7 bases are a match to TRBD1. Trimming removed 4 bases from V and 0 bases from J; junction bases left unmatched: 6. Germline V gene sequence: CDR1 MNHEY, CDR2 SVGAGI. This CDR3 has 17 amino acids. The CDR3 region is CASSSQGTASGANVLTF. The DNA for the CDR3 is TGTGCCAGCAGTTCCCAAGGGACAGCCTCTGGGGCCAACGTCCTGACTTTC.

This sequence joins TRBV5-6 and TRBJ2-5, with 9 bases that match TRBD1. The germline gives CDR1 SGHDT, CDR2 YYEEEE. V lost 7 bases, J lost 5 bases, and 9 bases stayed unmatched. This CDR3 has 14 residues. The CDR3 nucleotides read TGTGCCAGCGATAACAGGGGGCTATCTGAGACCCAGTACTTC. Translating it yields CASDNRGLSETQYF.

J is TRBJ2-1 and V is TRBV12-3 or TRBV12-4; D may be TRBD2 (6 bases). V dropped 8 bases and J dropped 9 bases, with 17 bases sitting between them. The CDR3 is 13 amino acids. Here the CDR3 reads CASAGLELGEQFF. The CDR3 bases are TGTGCCAGCGCGGGGCTAGAATTGGGTGAGCAGTTCTTC.

The chain has TRBV7-2 and TRBJ2-7; D remains unclear. Trimming removed 5 bases from V and 7 bases from J, with 21 bases in between. Germline loops: CDR1 SGHTA, CDR2 FQGNSA. The CDR3 has 15 amino acids. Written as DNA, the CDR3 is TGTGCCAGCAGCCCGACCGACGGTGTACGTGGGGAGCAGTACTTC. Protein: CASSPTDGVRGEQYF.

The rearrangement joins TRBV6-2 or TRBV6-3 to TRBJ1-5; possibly TRBD1 for D (5 bases). Trimming took 2 bases from V and 2 from J, leaving 16 bases between them. CDR1 MNHEY and CDR2 SVGEGT come from the germline V gene. The CDR3 length is 17 residues. This CDR3 reads CASSYVSGRGGNQPQHF. The CDR3 DNA reads TGTGCCAGCAGTTACGTTTCAGGGCGAGGTGGCAATCAGCCCCAGCATTTT.